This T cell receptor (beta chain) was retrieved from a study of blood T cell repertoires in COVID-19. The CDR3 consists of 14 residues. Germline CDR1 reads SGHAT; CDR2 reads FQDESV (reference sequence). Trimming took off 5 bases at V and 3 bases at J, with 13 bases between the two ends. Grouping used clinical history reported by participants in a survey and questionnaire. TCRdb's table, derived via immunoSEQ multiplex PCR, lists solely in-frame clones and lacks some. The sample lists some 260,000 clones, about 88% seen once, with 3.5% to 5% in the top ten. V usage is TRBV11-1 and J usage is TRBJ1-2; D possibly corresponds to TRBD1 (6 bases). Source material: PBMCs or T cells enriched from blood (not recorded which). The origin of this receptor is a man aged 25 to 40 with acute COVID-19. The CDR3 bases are TGTGCCAGCAGCCCCCGGGACAATTACTATGGCTACACCTTC. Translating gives CASSPRDNYYGYTF.